This T cell receptor (beta chain) was profiled in a study of blood T cell repertoires in COVID-19. In the original analysis: Amplification of reference gene primers was used by the study to estimate nucleated cell counts. Sequencing used immunoSEQ multiplex PCR; TCRdb keeps in-frame clones, though not all of them. Clone size and V and J calls were adopted from that table, with D and trimming inferred from the DNA. The sample holds about 230,000 clones, about 90% seen once. V lost 4 bases to trimming and J lost 9 bases, with 22 bases between them. Germline CDR1 and CDR2: MNHEY and SVGEGT. This CDR3 has 16 residues. This clone was counted a single time.

The chain recombines TRBV6-2 or TRBV6-3 with TRBJ2-1, with a tentative D call TRBD2 (7 bases). The clonotype comes from a woman aged 45-65 years in a cohort exposed to, infected with or recovered from COVID-19 (not recorded which). Input material: PBMCs or T cells enriched from blood (not recorded which). The CDR3: CASSWDPRSRGAEQFF. The CDR3 DNA reads TGTGCCAGCAGTTGGGACCCGAGGAGCCGGGGGGCTGAGCAGTTCTTC.